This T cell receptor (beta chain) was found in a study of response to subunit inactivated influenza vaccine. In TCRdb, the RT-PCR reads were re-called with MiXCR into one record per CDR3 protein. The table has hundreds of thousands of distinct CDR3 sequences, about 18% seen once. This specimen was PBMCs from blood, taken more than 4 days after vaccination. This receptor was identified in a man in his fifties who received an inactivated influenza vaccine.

The CDR3 spells CASSEATGGRETQYF. The DNA of the CDR3 is TGTGCCAGCAGTGAAGCGACAGGGGGCAGGGAGACCCAGTACTTC. The rearrangement joins TRBV6-1 to TRBJ2-5; 10 nucleotides agree with TRBD1. The CDR3 is 15 residues long. Germline V gene sequence: CDR1 MNHNS, CDR2 SASEGT. The V gene end was trimmed by 0 bases and the J gene end by 5 bases; junction bases not matched to a gene: 3.